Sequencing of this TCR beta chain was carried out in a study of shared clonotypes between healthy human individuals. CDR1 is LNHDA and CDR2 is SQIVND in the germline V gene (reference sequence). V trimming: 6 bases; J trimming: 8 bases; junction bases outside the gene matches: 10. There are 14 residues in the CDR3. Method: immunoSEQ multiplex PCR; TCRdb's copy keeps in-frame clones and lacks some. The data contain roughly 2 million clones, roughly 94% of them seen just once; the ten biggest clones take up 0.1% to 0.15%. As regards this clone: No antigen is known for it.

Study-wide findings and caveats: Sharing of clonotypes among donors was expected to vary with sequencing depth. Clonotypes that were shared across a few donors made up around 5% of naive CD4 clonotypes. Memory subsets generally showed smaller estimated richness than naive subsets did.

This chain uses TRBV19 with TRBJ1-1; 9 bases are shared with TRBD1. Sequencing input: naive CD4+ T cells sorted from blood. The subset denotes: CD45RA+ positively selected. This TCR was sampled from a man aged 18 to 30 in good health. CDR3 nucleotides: TGTGCCAGTAGCCTTCCTACAGGGGGCGCGGAAGCTTTCTTT. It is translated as CASSLPTGGAEAFF.